A selection of T cell receptor beta chains follows, all from one sample in a study of response to subunit inactivated influenza vaccine. TCRdb reprocessed the RT-PCR reads with MiXCR, giving one entry per CDR3 protein. Among about 310,000 distinct CDR3 sequences listed, 20% to 25% were seen once. Sequencing used PBMCs from blood, obtained about 20 months after vaccination. The receptor set was obtained from a man aged 45 to 75 who received an inactivated influenza vaccine. CDR3s include the opening cysteine and the closing phenylalanine or tryptophan. The order of the fields is D gene, CDR3 length, V gene, J gene, clone size, CDR3 DNA, CDR3 protein. D genes are given only for firm matches. Size is omitted from some rows. Given values are once, few, many or a class for expanded clones.

TRBD1,15,TRBV28,TRBJ1-6,many,TGTGCCAGCAGTTTACGGACAGGCTATAATTCACCCCTCCACTTT,CASSLRTGYNSPLHF
TRBD1,14,TRBV12-3/TRBV12-4,TRBJ1-2,-,TGTGCCAGCAGCGGGACAGGGGGCGGTGTTGGCTACACCTTC,CASSGTGGGVGYTF
-,13,TRBV6-1,TRBJ2-7,few,TGTGCCACCTTCGGGATCGGGTCCTACGAGCAGTACTTC,CATFGIGSYEQYF
TRBD1,15,TRBV7-2,TRBJ2-7,-,TGTGCCAGCAGCCAATCCCGGGACAGAGCCTACGAGCAGTACTTC,CASSQSRDRAYEQYF
-,14,TRBV19,TRBJ1-1,many,TGTGCCAGTAGGGACAGAGGGGAGAACACTGAAGCTTTCTTT,CASRDRGENTEAFF
TRBD1,15,TRBV27,TRBJ1-6,-,TGTGCCAGCAGTCTCTCCCGGGACAGTAATTCACCCCTCCACTTT,CASSLSRDSNSPLHF
-,12,TRBV5-4,TRBJ1-2,few,TGTGCCAGCAGCTTTCGGGGCCATGGCTACACCTTC,CASSFRGHGYTF
-,15,TRBV12-3/TRBV12-4,TRBJ1-3,-,TGTGCCAGCAGTCCCTGGGAAGCAAACGGAAACACCATATATTTT,CASSPWEANGNTIYF
-,13,TRBV7-2,TRBJ2-1,-,TGTGCCAGCAGCTCCCCTATTTACAATGAGCAGTTCTTC,CASSSPIYNEQFF
-,15,TRBV6-1,TRBJ2-7,-,TGTGCCAGCAGCGACGGGGGGCGGGAAGGCTACGAGCAGTACTTC,CASSDGGREGYEQYF
TRBD1,14,TRBV4-1,TRBJ1-1,few,TGCGCCAGCAGCCACGGCACAGGGGGTGATGAAGCTTTCTTT,CASSHGTGGDEAFF
-,13,TRBV10-3,TRBJ2-1,-,TGTGCCATCACTAGCGTCCCCTACAATGAGCAGTTCTTC,CAITSVPYNEQFF
-,12,TRBV5-1,TRBJ2-7,-,TGCGCCAGCAGCTTGGGTGGGCACGAGCAGTACTTC,CASSLGGHEQYF
-,17,TRBV6-5,TRBJ2-7,-,TGTGCCAGCAGTTACTCGAGAAGTGGGACATTTCTCTACGAGCAGTACTTC,CASSYSRSGTFLYEQYF
-,15,TRBV12-3/TRBV12-4,TRBJ1-1,few,TGTGCCAGCACCCACCGGCCGGGGCGGTCTAGGGAAGCTTTCTTT,CASTHRPGRSREAFF
-,11,TRBV20-1,TRBJ1-6,few,TGCAGTGCTAGAGGGCCCTCACTCCTCCACTTT,CSARGPSLLHF
-,13,TRBV20-1,TRBJ1-5,-,TGCAGTGCTAGTCCAGGCCCCGGGCAGCCCCAGCATTTT,CSASPGPGQPQHF
-,14,TRBV15,TRBJ1-4,-,TGTGCCACCAGCAGAGTCAGTGTCCCTGAAAAACTGTTTTTT,CATSRVSVPEKLFF
-,14,TRBV7-6,TRBJ2-2,once,TGTGCCAGCAGCACGGACCTTAACCCCGGGGAGCTGTTTTTT,CASSTDLNPGELFF
TRBD1,18,TRBV28,TRBJ1-5,-,TGTGCCAGCAGTTCCCCCCAGGACAGGGTCTTTTTGGTTCAGCCCCAGCATTTT,CASSSPQDRVFLVQPQHF
TRBD1,17,TRBV6-5,TRBJ1-2,few,TGTGCCAGCAGTTACTCATTCCGCCGACTGACAGGGGTGGGCTACACCTTC,CASSYSFRRLTGVGYTF
-,13,TRBV7-2,TRBJ2-4,-,TGTGCCAGCGGGGCGGTACAGGGAAACATTCAGTACTTC,CASGAVQGNIQYF
TRBD1,14,TRBV11-2,TRBJ1-1,-,TGTGCCAGCAGCTTCGACAGGGCGAACACTGAAGCTTTCTTT,CASSFDRANTEAFF
-,16,TRBV12-3/TRBV12-4,TRBJ1-1,many,TGTGCCAGCAGTTTCCGTCAAGGTCTGAGGCTCACTGAAGCTTTCTTT,CASSFRQGLRLTEAFF
TRBD2,16,TRBV11-2,TRBJ2-1,few,TGTGCCAGCAGCCCGTTCTGGACTAGCGAGTACAATGAGCAGTTCTTC,CASSPFWTSEYNEQFF
-,18,TRBV12-3/TRBV12-4,TRBJ2-7,-,TGTGCCTGCAGTTTTGGGCTGAGGGGACTTATGGGCTCCTACGAGCAGTACTTC,CACSFGLRGLMGSYEQYF
TRBD2,16,TRBV7-8,TRBJ2-3,few,TGTGCCAGCAGCTTGGGTTGGACTAGACACACAGATACGCAGTATTTT,CASSLGWTRHTDTQYF
-,14,TRBV10-2,TRBJ1-5,-,TGCGCCAGCAGTGACGCCACGATAAATCAGCCCCAGCATTTT,CASSDATINQPQHF
-,14,TRBV10-3,TRBJ2-2,few,TGTGCCATCAGTGAGATTCTGGAGTCCGGGGAGCTGTTTTTT,CAISEILESGELFF
-,18,TRBV4-1,TRBJ1-2,few,TGCGCCAGCAGCCAAGCGCTTCGCGAGGGGTTGGGAAACTATGGCTACACCTTC,CASSQALREGLGNYGYTF
TRBD1,16,TRBV5-8,TRBJ1-5,many,TGTGCCAGCAGCGACAGTGCCGGGACAGGGCATCAGCCCCAGCATTTT,CASSDSAGTGHQPQHF
-,14,TRBV19,TRBJ1-4,few,TGTGCCAGTAGATCCGGTGGGGCTTCTGAAAAACTGTTTTTT,CASRSGGASEKLFF
TRBD1,16,TRBV23-1,TRBJ1-5,few,TGCGCCAGCAGCAACAGGGGCCCTTCGAGCAATCAGCCCCAGCATTTT,CASSNRGPSSNQPQHF
-,15,TRBV19,TRBJ1-5,few,TGTGCCAGTATGACACAGGGATATGGCAATCAGCCCCAGCATTTT,CASMTQGYGNQPQHF
TRBD1,18,TRBV3-1,TRBJ2-2,-,TGTGCCAGCAGCCAAGAATACCGGGACAGGGTGAACACCGGGGAGCTGTTTTTT,CASSQEYRDRVNTGELFF